This T cell receptor beta chain was documented in a study of T cells expressing NK-cell markers. General observations from the study: These same clonotypes (in a handful of donors) also led the CD3+CD56-NKG2C+ fraction. Expanded NKG2C+ T cell clones were not confirmed as HCMV-specific.

From the 5' RACE reads, TCRdb lists one entry per CDR3 protein and no DNA. In all, the sample yields some 390,000 distinct CDR3 sequences. The CDR3 spans 14 residues. To note about this clonotype: Its target is not known.

The receptor's source is a woman aged 45-60 years in good health. The sample was blood T cells: a sorted CD56 or NKG2C T cell subset, CD4+ or CD8+ T cells, or bulk PBMC T cells (not recorded which). The rearrangement joins TRBV12-3 or TRBV12-4 to TRBJ2-1. This chain's CDR3 is CASSISVGHNEQFF.